Presented here are 12 T cell receptor beta chains from one specimen sequenced in a study of T-cell memory formation after mild COVID-19 (dated by TCRdb to the early 2020s). The library was prepared using 5' RACE. The instrument given in TCRdb is Illumina NovaSeq 6000. TCRdb trimmed public reads at Q25 via fastp, called clones via MiXCR and kept in-frame beta chains. For every CDR3 protein sequence, its rows merge into one entry that carries the most common genes and DNA. For this sample the table gives 150,000 or so distinct CDR3 sequences, of which roughly 15% were detected only once. The ten largest clones add up to 13% to 15% of the sample. The sequenced sample consisted of PBMCs or a T cell subset sorted from them (not recorded which). The receptor source for this set is an adult woman who had mild COVID-19 (a few samples of this study predate the infection). The sample titles of this study are shuffled in the database, so cell type and time point are left out; the donor was told from shared clones.

The table lists this clonotype with a few counts. The V and J genes are TRBV21-1 and TRBJ2-3; the D segment call TRBD2 is taken from the table without a DNA check. TRBV21-1 is a known pseudogene. This CDR3 comprises 15 residues. This CDR3 reads CASSRSGRAGDTQYF. CDR3 DNA: TGTGCCAGCAGCAGGAGCGGGAGGGCCGGGGATACGCAGTATTTT.

J is TRBJ1-4 and V is TRBV3-1, with 10 nucleotides matching TRBD1. The germline V gene encodes CDR1 LGHDT and CDR2 YNNKEL (reference sequence). CDR3 length: 15 residues. V lost 3 bases, J lost 7 bases, and 5 bases stayed unmatched. In DNA form, the CDR3 reads TGTGCCAGCAGCCAGCGGACAGGGGGGATTGAAAAACTGTTTTTT. Protein product: CASSQRTGGIEKLFF.

This clonotype was seen only a few times. The chain combines TRBV12-3 or TRBV12-4 with TRBJ2-3, with 8 bases fitting TRBD2. Trimming took 2 bases from V and 4 from J; bases not matched to a gene: 5. CDR3 length: 15 amino acids. The CDR3 DNA follows: TGTGCCAGCAGTTTACGGGAGGGTCCCCCAGATACGCAGTATTTT. Its protein is CASSLREGPPDTQYF.

The chain links TRBV27 to TRBJ1-1; D unresolved. Trimming left V 3 bases short and J 4 bases short, with 9 bases between. Per the germline V gene, CDR1 is MNHEY and CDR2 is SMNVEV (reference sequence). The CDR3 spans 13 residues. CDR3 protein: CASSFREGTEAFF. The CDR3 DNA is TGTGCCAGCAGTTTCCGGGAGGGCACTGAAGCTTTCTTT.

This clonotype was seen more than once but under ten times. The V and J genes are TRBV5-4 and TRBJ2-1; the match to TRBD2 covers 12 bases. V dropped 0 bases and J dropped 4; count of bases not matched to a gene: 5. The CDR3 has 17 residues. Germline V CDR1 and CDR2: SGHNT, YYREEE (reference sequence). The CDR3: CASSLGTSGGLYNEQFF. CDR3 in DNA: TGTGCCAGCAGCTTGGGAACTAGCGGGGGGTTGTACAATGAGCAGTTCTTC. Drawing the rest from reference TRBV5-4 and TRBJ2-1, the complete variable domain is ETGVTQSPTHLIKTRGQQVTLRCSSQSGHNTVSWYQQALGQGPQFIFQYYREEENGRGNFPPRFSGLQFPNYSSELNVNALELDDSALYLCASSLGTSGGLYNEQFFGPGTRLTVL.

The chain uses TRBV3-1 and TRBJ2-1, with 7 bases fitting TRBD2. J was trimmed by 10 bases and V by 1 base; bases with no gene match: 4. Per germline, CDR1 LGHDT and CDR2 YNNKEL (reference sequence). The CDR3 is 13 residues long. The CDR3: CASSQGGSGEQFF. DNA for the CDR3: TGTGCCAGCAGCCAAGGTGGTAGCGGGGAGCAGTTCTTC.

The rearrangement joins TRBV21-1 to TRBJ2-5. TRBV21-1 is a pseudogene locus. The CDR3 spans 12 residues. The CDR3 region has the DNA TGTGCCAGCAGCAAAGCGGTGGAGACCCAGTACTTC. Translating it yields CASSKAVETQYF.

This CDR3 reads CASSSQRTGDTEAFF. The CDR3 DNA follows: TGTGCCAGCAGCTCCCAAAGGACAGGGGACACTGAAGCTTTCTTT. The chain joins TRBV7-9 to TRBJ1-1; 9 bases map to TRBD1. Germline CDR1 is SEHNR and CDR2 is FQNEAQ (reference sequence). The CDR3 contains 15 residues. Trimming at V came to 4 bases and at J to 3 bases, leaving 6 bases not matched to a gene.

This clonotype appeared a few times. The J gene is TRBJ2-5, the V gene TRBV7-3, with 9 bases that match TRBD1. There are 15 residues in the CDR3. Germline V gives CDR1 SGHTA, CDR2 FQGTGA. Trimming at V came to 0 bases and at J to 4 bases, leaving 3 bases not matched to a gene. CDR3 loop: CASSLTGTGRETQYF. CDR3 in DNA: TGTGCCAGCAGCTTAACCGGGACAGGGCGAGAGACCCAGTACTTC.

The chain combines TRBV5-6 with TRBJ2-5; TRBD2 matches 14 bases. Unmatched junction bases numbered 12, after V lost 4 bases and J lost 4 bases. Germline V gene sequence: CDR1 SGHDT, CDR2 YYEEEE. CDR3 size: 18 residues. CDR3 DNA: TGTGCCAGCAGCCCCTCCCCGACTAGCGGGAGGGCCAGAGAGACCCAGTACTTC. It translates to CASSPSPTSGRARETQYF.

The chain recombines TRBV5-1 with TRBJ2-5, with D tentatively TRBD1 or TRBD2 (6 bases each). V lost 0 bases, J lost 2 bases, and 17 bases lay in between. The CDR3 sequence is 17 residues long. Germline V lookup: CDR1 SGHRS, CDR2 YFSETQ. Written as DNA, the CDR3 is TGCGCCAGCAGCTTGGCTGTTACGGGGGCCCTTCAAGAGACCCAGTACTTC. It codes for CASSLAVTGALQETQYF.

This clonotype has only a few counts. This chain joins TRBV5-1 and TRBJ2-1; the match to TRBD1 covers 8 bases. V was clipped by 3 bases and J by 9 bases; unmatched bases: 8. Per germline, CDR1 SGHRS and CDR2 YFSETQ. The CDR3 loop spans 14 amino acids. The CDR3 reads CASSSETGEVEQFF. CDR3 bases: TGCGCCAGCAGCTCGGAGACAGGGGAGGTTGAGCAGTTCTTC.